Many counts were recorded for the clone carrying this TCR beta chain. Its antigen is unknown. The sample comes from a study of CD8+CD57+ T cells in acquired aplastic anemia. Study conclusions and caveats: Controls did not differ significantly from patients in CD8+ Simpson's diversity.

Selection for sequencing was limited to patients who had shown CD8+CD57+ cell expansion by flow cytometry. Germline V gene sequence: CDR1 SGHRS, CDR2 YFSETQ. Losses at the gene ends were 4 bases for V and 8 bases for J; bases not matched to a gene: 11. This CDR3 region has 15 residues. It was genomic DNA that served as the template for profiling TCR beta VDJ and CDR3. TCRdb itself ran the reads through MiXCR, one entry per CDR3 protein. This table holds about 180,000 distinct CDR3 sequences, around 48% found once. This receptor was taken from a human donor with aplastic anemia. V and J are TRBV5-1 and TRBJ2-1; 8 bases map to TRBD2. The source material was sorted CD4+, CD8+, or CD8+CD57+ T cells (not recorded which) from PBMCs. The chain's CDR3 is CASSPGLAGHYEQFF. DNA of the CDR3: TGCGCCAGCAGCCCCGGACTAGCAGGACACTATGAGCAGTTCTTC.